This T cell receptor beta chain is drawn from a study of shared clonotypes between healthy human individuals. The CDR3 spans 11 residues. Germline V lookup: CDR1 MDHEN, CDR2 SYDVKM. V lost 3 bases and J lost 8, with 7 bases in between. With respect to this clone: Its antigen is not known.

Authors' processing steps: As immunoSEQ supplied junction-only sequences (without quality scores), filtering differed. The table came from immunoSEQ multiplex PCR; TCRdb's copy has only in-frame clones and leaves some out. V and J calls and clone size follow that table, whereas D and trimming were derived from the DNA. This sample has more than 2,000,000 clones; 85% to 95% occur once, and the top ten carry roughly 0.36%. Whole-study findings and limits: Incompleteness in sorted-subset sequencing, despite large depth, was shown by rarefaction. It was only blood that was sampled, and tissue repertoires likely differ.

Sequenced: naive CD4+ T cells from PBMCs. The subset was: CD45RA+ positively selected. The clonotype was recovered from a man aged 18 to 35 in good health. Some clones in this sample may be carry-over from other donors' samples. The chain carries TRBV28 and TRBJ1-2; D gene ambiguous. The CDR3 DNA sequence: TGTGCCAGCAGTTTTCTCCAGGGCTACACCTTC. This translates into CASSFLQGYTF.